This TCR beta chain was recorded in a study of cytomegalovirus exposure and HLA in healthy donors. Study outcomes and limitations: Roughly even sequencing depth across donors was the assumption behind the presence/absence analyses. Solely CMV serostatus was available to characterize immune exposure. Several V segments, TRBV6-2 and TRBV6-3 among them, could not be told apart and were dropped.

This clone was detected once. What it recognizes is unknown. The PCR ran on 60 Vbeta and 13 Jbeta primers. Sequencing was performed with immunoSEQ multiplex PCR; in TCRdb, only in-frame clones are kept and a portion is missing. The table lists 140,000 to 150,000 clones, over 60% of them singletons. This CDR3 is 14 amino acids long. V shed 5 bases and J 3 bases; nucleotides not matched to a gene: 4. In germline, CDR1 is SGHRS, CDR2 YFSETQ. Donors consisted of healthy bone marrow donors. Sequenced input: PBMCs. The chain is built from TRBV5-1 and TRBJ2-3; 9 positions agree with TRBD1. The sequence was obtained from a man between 35 and 55 years old in good health and CMV-seronegative. In nucleotides, the CDR3 is TGCGCCAGCAGTACTGACAGGGGGACAGATACGCAGTATTTT. The encoded protein is CASSTDRGTDTQYF.